These T cell receptor beta chains were read from a single sample in a study of shared clonotypes between healthy human individuals. Profiling relied on immunoSEQ multiplex PCR, and the TCRdb table lists in-frame clones only, not all of them. The sample lists approximately 810,000 clones; 80% to 95% were seen once. The source material was naive CD8+ T cells sorted from blood. These receptors came from a man aged 30 to 45 in good health. Each CDR3 is given with its conserved first and last residue. Each record gives: J gene, clone size, D gene, V gene, CDR3 DNA, CDR3 protein. A D gene is named only where the DNA matches it firmly. Size tells how often a clone was seen (once, few, many) or the class of an expanded clone, and some rows leave it out.

J gene: TRBJ2-3
clone size: NA
D gene: TRBD1
V gene: TRBV29-1
CDR3 DNA: TGCAGCGTTGTCCTTAGGACAGGGGCTAGCACAGATACGCAGTATTTT
CDR3 protein: CSVVLRTGASTDTQYF

J gene: TRBJ2-7
clone size: once
D gene: TRBD1
V gene: TRBV27
CDR3 DNA: TGTGCCAGCAGAGGACAGGGTGACGAGCAGTACTTC
CDR3 protein: CASRGQGDEQYF

J gene: TRBJ2-7
clone size: NA
D gene: NA
V gene: TRBV27
CDR3 DNA: TGTGCCAGCAGTTTGCGAGGGAGCGGAACTTACGAGCAGTACTTC
CDR3 protein: CASSLRGSGTYEQYF

J gene: TRBJ1-1
clone size: NA
D gene: NA
V gene: TRBV9
CDR3 DNA: TGTGCCAGCAGCGTACAAGGGCATACTGAAGCTTTCTTT
CDR3 protein: CASSVQGHTEAFF

J gene: TRBJ2-1
clone size: NA
D gene: TRBD2
V gene: TRBV7-9
CDR3 DNA: TGTGCCAGCAGCCAAGGACTAGCGGGTTACAATGAGCAGTTCTTC
CDR3 protein: CASSQGLAGYNEQFF

J gene: TRBJ2-5
clone size: NA
D gene: NA
V gene: TRBV28
CDR3 DNA: TGTGCCAGCAGTCCACTCGGCGGGAAGCTCAGAGAGACCCAGTACTTC
CDR3 protein: CASSPLGGKLRETQYF

J gene: TRBJ2-1
clone size: NA
D gene: NA
V gene: TRBV29-1
CDR3 DNA: TGCAGCGTTGAGGGGGGTTCCTACAATGAGCAGTTCTTC
CDR3 protein: CSVEGGSYNEQFF

J gene: TRBJ2-1
clone size: once
D gene: NA
V gene: TRBV7-6
CDR3 DNA: TGTGCCAGCAGCCATGGGCAGGGCTTCGGCTACTACAATGAGCAGTTCTTC
CDR3 protein: CASSHGQGFGYYNEQFF

J gene: TRBJ2-7
clone size: NA
D gene: NA
V gene: TRBV7-9
CDR3 DNA: TGTGCCAGCAGTTCAAAAGGGGACGGTGGCTACGAGCAGTACTTC
CDR3 protein: CASSSKGDGGYEQYF

J gene: TRBJ2-7
clone size: NA
D gene: TRBD2
V gene: TRBV6-5
CDR3 DNA: TGTGCCAGCAGTTACGCGGGAGGCTACGAGCAGTACTTC
CDR3 protein: CASSYAGGYEQYF

J gene: TRBJ2-7
clone size: few
D gene: NA
V gene: TRBV6-6
CDR3 DNA: TGTGCCAGCAGGGGACTGGACTACGAGCAGTACTTC
CDR3 protein: CASRGLDYEQYF

J gene: TRBJ2-3
clone size: NA
D gene: NA
V gene: TRBV9
CDR3 DNA: TGTGCCAGCAGCGTAGGGGGGGACCAGCAGTATTTT
CDR3 protein: CASSVGGDQQYF

J gene: TRBJ1-1
clone size: NA
D gene: NA
V gene: TRBV9
CDR3 DNA: TGTGCCAGCAGCGTGGGGGGGAGCACTGAAGCTTTCTTT
CDR3 protein: CASSVGGSTEAFF

J gene: TRBJ2-7
clone size: NA
D gene: TRBD1
V gene: TRBV7-8
CDR3 DNA: TGTGCCAGCAGCCAAGGGACAGGGGGCTCCTACGAGCAGTACTTC
CDR3 protein: CASSQGTGGSYEQYF

J gene: TRBJ2-5
clone size: NA
D gene: NA
V gene: TRBV11-2
CDR3 DNA: TGTGCCAGCAGCTTATCGCTAGTAGGGGAGACCCAGTACTTC
CDR3 protein: CASSLSLVGETQYF

J gene: TRBJ2-7
clone size: few
D gene: NA
V gene: TRBV4-1
CDR3 DNA: TGCGCCAGCAGCCATTCCCTTCCCGGACAGTCCTACGAGCAGTACTTC
CDR3 protein: CASSHSLPGQSYEQYF

J gene: TRBJ2-7
clone size: NA
D gene: NA
V gene: TRBV28
CDR3 DNA: TGTGCCAGCAGTTTGCTTTACGAGCAGTACTTC
CDR3 protein: CASSLLYEQYF

J gene: TRBJ2-1
clone size: once
D gene: NA
V gene: TRBV21-1
CDR3 DNA: TGTGCCAGGGGGGTGGGATGGTTCTTC
CDR3 protein: CARGVGWFF

J gene: TRBJ1-2
clone size: NA
D gene: NA
V gene: TRBV23-1
CDR3 DNA: TGCGCCAGCAGTCAATCCCGGACGCCGGACCGTATCGCATGCGGCTACACCTTC
CDR3 protein: CASSQSRTPDRIACGYTF

J gene: TRBJ1-1
clone size: once
D gene: NA
V gene: TRBV18
CDR3 DNA: TGTGCCAGCTCCGTCGGGGACACTGAAGCTTTCTTT
CDR3 protein: CASSVGDTEAFF

J gene: TRBJ2-7
clone size: NA
D gene: NA
V gene: TRBV11-2
CDR3 DNA: TGTGCCAGCAGCTCCAACTACGAGCAGTACTTC
CDR3 protein: CASSSNYEQYF

J gene: TRBJ2-1
clone size: NA
D gene: NA
V gene: TRBV4-1
CDR3 DNA: TGCGCCAGCAGCCAAGTAATTACCCCCTACAATGAGCAGTTCTTC
CDR3 protein: CASSQVITPYNEQFF

J gene: TRBJ1-2
clone size: NA
D gene: NA
V gene: TRBV5-1
CDR3 DNA: TGCGCCAGCAGCTTGGATCGGACGCGACAAAACTATGGCTACACCTTC
CDR3 protein: CASSLDRTRQNYGYTF

J gene: TRBJ2-1
clone size: NA
D gene: TRBD2
V gene: TRBV27
CDR3 DNA: TGTGCCAGCACCCCCTTCCCCCTGCTAGCGGGAGGGGCGTACTCCTCCTACAATGAGCAGTTCTTC
CDR3 protein: CASTPFPLLAGGAYSSYNEQFF

J gene: TRBJ1-5
clone size: few
D gene: NA
V gene: TRBV19
CDR3 DNA: TGTGCCAGTAGTATAGCCGGGGGATATGATAGCAATCAGCCCCAGCATTTT
CDR3 protein: CASSIAGGYDSNQPQHF

J gene: TRBJ1-1
clone size: NA
D gene: NA
V gene: TRBV7-9
CDR3 DNA: TGTGCCAGCAGCCCTCGACCCCTGAACACTGAAGCTTTCTTT
CDR3 protein: CASSPRPLNTEAFF

J gene: TRBJ2-2
clone size: NA
D gene: TRBD2
V gene: TRBV18
CDR3 DNA: TGTGCCAGCTTATCCGGGACTAGCGGGAGGGCCGCGAACACCGGGGAGCTGTTTTTT
CDR3 protein: CASLSGTSGRAANTGELFF

J gene: TRBJ1-2
clone size: NA
D gene: NA
V gene: TRBV30
CDR3 DNA: TGTGCCTGGAGTCCTCCGGGGCGCCCTTCAAACTATGGCTACACCTTC
CDR3 protein: CAWSPPGRPSNYGYTF

J gene: TRBJ2-2
clone size: NA
D gene: TRBD2
V gene: TRBV9
CDR3 DNA: TGTGCCAGCGCGGGGGCGAACACCGGGGAGCTGTTTTTT
CDR3 protein: CASAGANTGELFF

J gene: TRBJ1-4
clone size: NA
D gene: NA
V gene: TRBV2
CDR3 DNA: TGTGCCATCAGCGCGGGTAGCACTAATGAAAAACTGTTTTTT
CDR3 protein: CAISAGSTNEKLFF

J gene: TRBJ2-5
clone size: NA
D gene: TRBD2
V gene: TRBV23-1
CDR3 DNA: TGCGCCAGCCGTAAGGTGAGCGGGAGGAGGTTAGTCCAAGAGACCCAGTACTTC
CDR3 protein: CASRKVSGRRLVQETQYF

J gene: TRBJ2-2
clone size: NA
D gene: NA
V gene: TRBV7-9
CDR3 DNA: TGTGCCAGCAGCCCTAAGGGTAGAAACACCGGGGAGCTGTTTTTT
CDR3 protein: CASSPKGRNTGELFF

J gene: TRBJ2-3
clone size: NA
D gene: NA
V gene: TRBV5-6
CDR3 DNA: TGTGCCAGCAGCCCTGCGGGGGCAAGCACAGATACGCAGTATTTT
CDR3 protein: CASSPAGASTDTQYF